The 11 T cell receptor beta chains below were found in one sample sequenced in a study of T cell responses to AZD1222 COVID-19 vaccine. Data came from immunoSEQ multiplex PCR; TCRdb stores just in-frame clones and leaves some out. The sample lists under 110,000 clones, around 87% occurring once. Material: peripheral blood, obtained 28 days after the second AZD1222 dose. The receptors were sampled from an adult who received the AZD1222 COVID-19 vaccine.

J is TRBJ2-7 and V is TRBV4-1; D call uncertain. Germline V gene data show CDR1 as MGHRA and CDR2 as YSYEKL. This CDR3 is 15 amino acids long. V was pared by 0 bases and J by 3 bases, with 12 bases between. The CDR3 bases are TGCGCCAGCAGCCAAGAATGGAGCAGGATCTACGAGCAGTACTTC. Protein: CASSQEWSRIYEQYF.

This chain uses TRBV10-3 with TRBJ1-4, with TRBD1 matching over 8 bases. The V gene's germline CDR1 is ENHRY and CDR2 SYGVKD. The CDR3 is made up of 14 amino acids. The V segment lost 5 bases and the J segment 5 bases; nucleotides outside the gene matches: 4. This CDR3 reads CAISRDRGNEKLFF. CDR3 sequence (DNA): TGTGCCATCAGTCGTGACAGGGGAAATGAAAAACTGTTTTTT.

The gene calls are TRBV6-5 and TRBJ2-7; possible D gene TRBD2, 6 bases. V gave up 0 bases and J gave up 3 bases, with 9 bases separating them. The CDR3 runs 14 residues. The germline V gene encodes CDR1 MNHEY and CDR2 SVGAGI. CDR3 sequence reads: CASSYSIGGYEQYF. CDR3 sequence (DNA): TGTGCCAGCAGTTACTCGATCGGGGGCTACGAGCAGTACTTC.

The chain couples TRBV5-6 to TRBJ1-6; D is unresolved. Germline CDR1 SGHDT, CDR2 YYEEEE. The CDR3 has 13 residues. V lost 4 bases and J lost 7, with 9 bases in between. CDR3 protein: CASSPGRNSPLHF. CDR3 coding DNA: TGTGCCAGCAGCCCCGGACGAAATTCACCCCTCCACTTT. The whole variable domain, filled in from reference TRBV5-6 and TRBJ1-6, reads DAGVTQSPTHLIKTRGQQVTLRCSPKSGHDTVSWYQQALGQGPQFIFQYYEEEERQRGNFPDRFSGHQFPNYSSELNVNALLLGDSALYLCASSPGRNSPLHFGNGTRLTVT.

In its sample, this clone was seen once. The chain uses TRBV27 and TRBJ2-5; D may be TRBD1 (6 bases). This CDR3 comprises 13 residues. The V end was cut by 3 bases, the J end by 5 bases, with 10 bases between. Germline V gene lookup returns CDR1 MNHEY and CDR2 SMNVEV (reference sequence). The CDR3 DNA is TGTGCCAGCAGTTTTCAGAGGGGGGAGACCCAGTACTTC. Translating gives CASSFQRGETQYF.

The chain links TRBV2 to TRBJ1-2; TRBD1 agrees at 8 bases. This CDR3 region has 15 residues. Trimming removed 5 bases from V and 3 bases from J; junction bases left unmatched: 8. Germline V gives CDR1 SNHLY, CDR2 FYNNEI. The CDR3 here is CASSKVAGGHYGYTF. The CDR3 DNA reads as TGTGCCAGCAGTAAGGTGGCAGGGGGCCACTATGGCTACACCTTC.

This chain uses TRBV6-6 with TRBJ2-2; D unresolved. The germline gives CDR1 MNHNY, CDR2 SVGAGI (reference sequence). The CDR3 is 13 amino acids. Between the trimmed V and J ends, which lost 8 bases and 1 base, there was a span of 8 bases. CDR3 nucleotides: TGTGCCAGCGTCGAGGTGAACACCGGGGAGCTGTTTTTT. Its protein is CASVEVNTGELFF.

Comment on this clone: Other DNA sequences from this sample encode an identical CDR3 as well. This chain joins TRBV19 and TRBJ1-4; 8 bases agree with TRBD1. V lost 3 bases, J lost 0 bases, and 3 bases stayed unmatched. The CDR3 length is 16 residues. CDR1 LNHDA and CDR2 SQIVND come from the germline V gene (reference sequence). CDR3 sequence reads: CASSIGQGATNEKLFF. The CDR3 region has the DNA TGTGCCAGTAGTATCGGACAGGGCGCAACTAATGAAAAACTGTTTTTT. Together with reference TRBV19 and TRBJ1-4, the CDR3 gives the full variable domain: DGGITQSPKYLFRKEGQNVTLSCEQNLNHDAMYWYRQDPGQGLRLIYYSQIVNDFQKGDIAEGYSVSREKKESFPLTVTSAQKNPTAFYLCASSIGQGATNEKLFFGSGTQLSVL.

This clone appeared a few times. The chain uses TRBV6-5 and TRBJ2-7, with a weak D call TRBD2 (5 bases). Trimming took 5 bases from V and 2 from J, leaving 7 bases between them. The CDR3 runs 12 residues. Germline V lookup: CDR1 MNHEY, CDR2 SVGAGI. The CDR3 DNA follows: TGTGCCAGCAGTACCGGGACCTACGAGCAGTACTTC. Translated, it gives CASSTGTYEQYF.

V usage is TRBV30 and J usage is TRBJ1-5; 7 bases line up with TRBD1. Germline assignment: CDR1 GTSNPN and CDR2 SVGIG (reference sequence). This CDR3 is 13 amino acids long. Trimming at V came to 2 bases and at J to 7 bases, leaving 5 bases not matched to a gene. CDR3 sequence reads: CAWSSGQTQPQHF. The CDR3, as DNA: TGTGCCTGGAGTTCGGGACAGACACAGCCCCAGCATTTT.

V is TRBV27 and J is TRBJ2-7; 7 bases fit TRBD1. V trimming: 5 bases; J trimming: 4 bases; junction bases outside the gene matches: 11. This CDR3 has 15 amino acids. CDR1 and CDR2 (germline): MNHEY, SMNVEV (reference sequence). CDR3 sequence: CASSLRQGIVYEQYF. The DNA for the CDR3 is TGTGCCAGCAGTCTCCGACAGGGTATTGTGTACGAGCAGTACTTC.